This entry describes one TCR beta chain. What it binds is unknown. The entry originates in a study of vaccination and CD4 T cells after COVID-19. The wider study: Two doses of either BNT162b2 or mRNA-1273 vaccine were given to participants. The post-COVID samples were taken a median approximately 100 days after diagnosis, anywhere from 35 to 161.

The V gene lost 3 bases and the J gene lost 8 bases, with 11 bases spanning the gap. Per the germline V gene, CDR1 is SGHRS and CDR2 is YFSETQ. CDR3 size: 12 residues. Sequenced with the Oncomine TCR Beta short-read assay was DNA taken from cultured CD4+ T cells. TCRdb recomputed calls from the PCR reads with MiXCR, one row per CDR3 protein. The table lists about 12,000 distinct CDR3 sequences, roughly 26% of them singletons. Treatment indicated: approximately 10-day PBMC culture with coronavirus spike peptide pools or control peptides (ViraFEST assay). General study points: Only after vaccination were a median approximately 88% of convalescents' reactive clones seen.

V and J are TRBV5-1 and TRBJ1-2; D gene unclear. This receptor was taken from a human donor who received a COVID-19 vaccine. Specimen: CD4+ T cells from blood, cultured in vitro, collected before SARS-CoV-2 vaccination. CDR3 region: CASSSNGRGYTF. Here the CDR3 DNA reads TGCGCCAGCAGCTCGAACGGGCGGGGCTACACCTTC.